This T cell receptor beta chain is drawn from a study of siplizumab effects on memory and regulatory T cells (dated by TCRdb to between 2019 and 2020). Background on the whole study: The study examined how the anti-CD2 antibody siplizumab affects alloreactive T-cell subsets in allogeneic mixed lymphocyte reactions built from human PBMCs.

Sorted unstimulated T cells, along with proliferating T cells recovered from mixed lymphocyte reactions, underwent TCRbeta CDR3 sequencing. Fresh whole blood from more than 8 HLA-typed healthy donors was used as the source from which PBMCs were isolated. Concerning this clone itself: What this receptor recognizes is not known. No base quality values were provided; no much bigger clone lies one nucleotide off.

What the authors observed across the whole study: Among mappable alloreactive CD4+ clones, an average Treg-derived fraction of roughly 70% was observed with siplizumab, compared with around 28% in control reactions. Whether proliferating Tregs from siplizumab cultures were suppressive was not functionally confirmed. The cumulative frequency of alloreactive sequences traceable to unstimulated CD4+ memory T cells was significantly reduced by siplizumab. About 80-96% of proliferating CD4+ or CD8+ clones could not be given a naive or memory phenotype. Sequences below about 10^-5 frequency were poorly captured, so only a minor fraction of alloreactive clones could be mapped to unstimulated subsets. Compared with memory T cells, unstimulated naive T cells appeared more diverse, and naive cells seemed to make a substantial contribution to the alloresponse.

The CDR3, cysteine through phenylalanine, is 15 amino acids long. Here the CDR3 DNA is all that survives: 45 bases in frame from base 1. V is reduced by 1 base and J by 3 bases, leaving a spacing of 10 bases between them. Per the germline V gene, SGHTS is the CDR1 and YDEGEE is the CDR2. The library was made by the immunoSEQ multiplex PCR assay. Around 92,000 TCR templates per sample were assayed by the deep sequencing platform. Genomic DNA extracted from sorted T cells was used for TCRbeta CDR3 sequencing. Concerning the study's data processing: The R programming language was used for clonal analysis of the TCRbeta CDR3 data. Alloreactive CD4+ and CD8+ clones were identified by comparing unstimulated samples to CFSE-low samples taken after the reaction. Alloreactive CD4+ clones were assigned to regulatory or non-regulatory origin by matching sequences to sorted unstimulated Treg and non-Treg repertoires. TCRdb obtained this table from immuneACCESS and retained in-frame rearrangements with V and J assigned. These tables miss some clones; where compared with another copy, unresolved V genes account for less than half of the shortfall, and the remainder is unexplained. V and J calls plus clone size are reproduced from that table; the DNA served to infer D and trimming. The sample table contains some 110,000 clones; only one count was recorded for under 95% of them. The ten largest clones capture less than 0.35% of the sample.

Rearrangement joined TRBV5-8 to TRBJ1-4; possibly the D gene is TRBD1, per 6 matching bases. This clonotype was sampled from a human donor in good health. Sequencing was performed on CD4+ T cells sorted from blood. The DNA sequence follows: TGTGCCAGCAGCTTGCAGGGGCTCCCTAATGAAAAACTGTTTTTT. Its amino acids are CASSLQGLPNEKLFF.